Following are 17 T cell receptor beta chains from one sample sequenced in a study of T-cell reconstitution after alpha-beta-depleted transplantation in children. The library targeted TCRbeta and was prepared with unique molecular identifiers. TCRdb passed the PCR reads through MiXCR, listing each CDR3 protein once. Of around 93,000 distinct CDR3 sequences listed, 8% to 9% are singletons. The source was PBMCs from the stem cell graft donor, collected from the stem cell graft. The receptors derive from a human donor who donated a stem cell graft to a child with congenital amegakaryocytic thrombocytopenia.

This clonotype was detected many times. V is TRBV12-3 or TRBV12-4 and J is TRBJ2-1, with 8 bases matching TRBD1. J gave up 4 bases and V 5 bases, and 7 bases lay outside the gene matches. The CDR3 length is 15 residues. The CDR3, as DNA: TGTGCCAGCAGTCCAACAGGGGGGAGGTACAATGAGCAGTTCTTC. Protein product: CASSPTGGRYNEQFF.

This clonotype was detected many times. J is TRBJ1-2 and V is TRBV29-1; D uncertain. The germline V gene encodes CDR1 SQVTM and CDR2 ANQGSEA. Trimming shortened V by 5 bases and J by 3 bases, and 13 bases separated the two germline ends. The CDR3 contains 13 residues. The CDR3, as DNA: TGCAGCGTTCTACTTACCCCCCACTATGGCTACACCTTC. Protein product: CSVLLTPHYGYTF.

This clonotype showed up many times. This chain links TRBV20-1 with TRBJ2-4; D uncertain. This CDR3 spans 17 amino acids. Between the trimmed V and J ends, which lost 0 bases and 0 bases, there was a span of 15 bases. Germline V gene sequence: CDR1 DFQATT, CDR2 SNEGSKA (reference sequence). As DNA, the CDR3 is TGCAGTGCTAGAGATTCCGGAACATACCTAGCCAAAAACATTCAGTACTTC. Its translation: CSARDSGTYLAKNIQYF.

In its sample, this clonotype was seen many times. This chain links TRBV20-1 with TRBJ1-2; D may be TRBD1 (6 bases). With 1 base removed from V and 6 bases from J, the gap between germline ends came to 18 bases. Germline loops: CDR1 DFQATT, CDR2 SNEGSKA (reference sequence). This CDR3 has 15 residues. CDR3 region: CSARVTNRESDGYTF. CDR3 nucleotides: TGCAGTGCTAGAGTTACGAACAGGGAGTCGGATGGCTACACCTTC.

This clonotype was counted ten times or more. This chain joins TRBV28 and TRBJ2-3; tentative D call: TRBD1 (5 bases). Per germline, CDR1 MDHEN and CDR2 SYDVKM. CDR3 length: 13 residues. Trimming removed 6 bases at V and 5 bases at J, with 12 bases between. The DNA for the CDR3 is TGTGCCAGCAGATCCGCCCAGGGAGATACGCAGTATTTT. Translated, it gives CASRSAQGDTQYF.

This clonotype was recorded at least ten times. The V call is TRBV6-2 or TRBV6-3, the J call TRBJ2-1; 7 nucleotides match TRBD2. Germline V lookup: CDR1 MNHEY, CDR2 SVGEGT. The ends lost 5 bases at V and 0 bases at J; junction bases unmatched: 7. This CDR3 has 16 residues. CDR3 nucleotide sequence: TGTGCCAGCAGTCCAGCCGGCGGGAGCTCCTACAATGAGCAGTTCTTC. Translated, it gives CASSPAGGSSYNEQFF.

Many counts were recorded for this clonotype. This chain joins TRBV29-1 and TRBJ2-5; the D gene is possibly TRBD1 (6 bases). With 6 bases removed from V and 1 base from J, the gap between germline ends came to 12 bases. The germline CDR1 and CDR2 sequences are SQVTM and ANQGSEA. This CDR3 has 13 residues. The DNA for the CDR3 is TGCAGCGTGGCTGGGACAATCCAAGAGACCCAGTACTTC. Its translation: CSVAGTIQETQYF.

In its sample, this clonotype was seen many times. The chain is built from TRBV27 and TRBJ2-1, with 11 bases that match TRBD2. Germline V gives CDR1 MNHEY, CDR2 SMNVEV (reference sequence). The CDR3 has 18 amino acids. V shed 1 base and J 4 bases; nucleotides not matched to a gene: 9. The CDR3 is CASSLYAPGLADYNEQFF. The CDR3 coding sequence is TGTGCCAGCAGTTTATATGCGCCGGGACTAGCGGATTACAATGAGCAGTTCTTC.

This clonotype came up many times. This chain uses TRBV29-1 with TRBJ1-6; TRBD1 is a possible D gene (5 bases). V was shortened by 6 bases and J by 10 bases, with 16 bases between the two germline ends. The germline gives CDR1 SQVTM, CDR2 ANQGSEA. The CDR3 consists of 13 residues. The CDR3 DNA reads TGCAGCGTCCGTGCCTCCAGGGACTCACCCCTCCACTTT. It is translated as CSVRASRDSPLHF.

This clonotype was counted at least ten times. The chain couples TRBV18 to TRBJ1-1; D is possibly TRBD1 (5 bases). The length of the CDR3 is 15 residues. The V end was cut by 2 bases, the J end by 1 base, with 11 bases between. Germline V CDR1 and CDR2: KGHSH, LQKENI. The CDR3 sequence is CASSPISGTNTEAFF. In DNA, the CDR3 is TGTGCCAGCTCACCAATAAGCGGGACGAACACTGAAGCTTTCTTT.

This clonotype was counted many times. J is TRBJ1-6 and V is TRBV5-6; D is unclear. The V end was cut by 1 base, the J end by 7 bases, with 12 bases between. CDR1 SGHDT and CDR2 YYEEEE come from the germline V gene. This CDR3 is 15 amino acids long. CDR3 DNA sequence: TGTGCCAGCAGCTTGCGTCCGGGGAGCAATTCACCCCTCCACTTT. The encoded protein is CASSLRPGSNSPLHF.

At least ten counts were recorded for this clonotype. This chain links TRBV20-1 with TRBJ1-2, with 7 bases aligning to TRBD1. Germline values: CDR1 DFQATT, CDR2 SNEGSKA (reference sequence). The CDR3 contains 13 residues. V was pared by 5 bases and J by 3 bases, with 6 bases of the junction left unmatched. This CDR3 is CSAPRDSHYGYTF. CDR3 DNA: TGCAGTGCTCCTAGGGACAGCCACTATGGCTACACCTTC.

This clonotype appeared many times. The chain recombines TRBV7-2 with TRBJ2-1; D not certain. CDR3 length: 14 amino acids. In germline, CDR1 is SGHTA, CDR2 FQGNSA. Trimming cost V 3 bases and J 0 bases, with 6 bases left between them. The CDR3 sequence is CASSFSTSYNEQFF. For the CDR3, the DNA is TGTGCCAGCAGCTTCTCTACCTCCTACAATGAGCAGTTCTTC.

This clonotype was found many times. This chain uses TRBV12-3 or TRBV12-4 with TRBJ2-7, with TRBD1 matching 7 bases. Unmatched junction bases numbered 7, after V lost 4 bases and J lost 4 bases. CDR3 length equals 14 residues. CDR3 sequence (DNA): TGTGCCAGCAGTTCCCGGACAGGCGAATACGAGCAGTACTTC. Translating it yields CASSSRTGEYEQYF.

This clonotype was seen ten or more times. This chain joins TRBV25-1 and TRBJ2-2; maybe TRBD1 (5 bases). Trimming shortened V by 5 bases and J by 1 base, and 11 bases separated the two germline ends. The germline gives CDR1 MGHDK, CDR2 SYGVNS. This CDR3 contains 15 residues. Written as DNA, the CDR3 is TGTGCCAGCAGTCCAGTTAGGGGGAACACCGGGGAGCTGTTTTTT. Its translation: CASSPVRGNTGELFF.

V and J are TRBV11-3 and TRBJ2-3; tentatively, D is TRBD1 (6 bases). Germline-derived CDR1 and CDR2 are SGHNT and YENEEA. V was clipped by 5 bases and J by 4 bases, with 10 bases between them. The CDR3 sequence is 13 residues long. This CDR3 is CASSQGPADTQYF. The CDR3 DNA reads TGTGCCAGCAGCCAGGGGCCGGCAGATACGCAGTATTTT.

This clonotype was counted many times. The chain carries TRBV10-1 and TRBJ2-4, with 7 bases identical to TRBD1. V was clipped by 4 bases and J by 10 bases; unmatched bases: 10. Germline V lookup: CDR1 WNHNN, CDR2 SYGVQD (reference sequence). The CDR3 spans 14 residues. The CDR3 nucleotides are TGCGCCAGCAGTGGGAACCGGGACAGAGGGATTCAGTACTTC. Encoded protein: CASSGNRDRGIQYF.